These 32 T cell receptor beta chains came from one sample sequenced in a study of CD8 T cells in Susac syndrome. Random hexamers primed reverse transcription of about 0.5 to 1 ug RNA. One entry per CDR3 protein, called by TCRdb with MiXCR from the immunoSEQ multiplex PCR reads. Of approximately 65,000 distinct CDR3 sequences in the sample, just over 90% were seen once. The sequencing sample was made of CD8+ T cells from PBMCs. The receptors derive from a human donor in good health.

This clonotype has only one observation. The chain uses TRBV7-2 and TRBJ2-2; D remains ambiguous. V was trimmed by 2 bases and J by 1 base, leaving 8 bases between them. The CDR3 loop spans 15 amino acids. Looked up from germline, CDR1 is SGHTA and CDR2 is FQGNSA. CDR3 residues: CASSLSGRNTGELFF. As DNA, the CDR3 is TGTGCCAGCAGCTTATCTGGACGGAACACCGGGGAGCTGTTTTTT.

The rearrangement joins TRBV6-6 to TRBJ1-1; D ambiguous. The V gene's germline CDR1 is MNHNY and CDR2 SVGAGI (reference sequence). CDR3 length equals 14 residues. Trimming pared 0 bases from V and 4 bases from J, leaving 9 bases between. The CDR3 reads CASSYSPGSTEAFF. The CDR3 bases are TGTGCCAGCAGTTACTCACCGGGGAGCACTGAAGCTTTCTTT.

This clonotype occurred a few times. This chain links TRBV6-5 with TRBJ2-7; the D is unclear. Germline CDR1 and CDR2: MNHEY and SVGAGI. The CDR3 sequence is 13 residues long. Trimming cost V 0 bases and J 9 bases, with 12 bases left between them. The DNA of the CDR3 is TGTGCCAGCAGTTACTCCCTCGTTCACGGGCAGTACTTC. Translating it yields CASSYSLVHGQYF.

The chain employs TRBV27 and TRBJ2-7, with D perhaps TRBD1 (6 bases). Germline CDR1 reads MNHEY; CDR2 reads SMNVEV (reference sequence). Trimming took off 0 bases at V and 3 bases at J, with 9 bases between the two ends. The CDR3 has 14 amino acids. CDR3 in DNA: TGTGCCAGCAGTTTATCCGGACAGAGCTACGAGCAGTACTTC. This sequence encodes CASSLSGQSYEQYF.

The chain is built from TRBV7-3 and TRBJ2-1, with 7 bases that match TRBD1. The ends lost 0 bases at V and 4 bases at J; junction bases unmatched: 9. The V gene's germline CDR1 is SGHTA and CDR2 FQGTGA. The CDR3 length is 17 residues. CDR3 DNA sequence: TGTGCCAGCAGCTTAACATCCGGGACAGAGAATTACAATGAGCAGTTCTTC. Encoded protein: CASSLTSGTENYNEQFF.

The CDR3 DNA follows: TGTGCCAGTAGTATGCTAGCGGGGACCGAGAACGAGCAGTACTTC. Its protein is CASSMLAGTENEQYF. This chain links TRBV19 with TRBJ2-7, with TRBD2 identical over 9 bases. This CDR3 region has 15 residues. Germline values: CDR1 LNHDA, CDR2 SQIVND (reference sequence). The V and J ends lost 3 bases and 5 bases, in that order; junction bases with no gene match: 8.

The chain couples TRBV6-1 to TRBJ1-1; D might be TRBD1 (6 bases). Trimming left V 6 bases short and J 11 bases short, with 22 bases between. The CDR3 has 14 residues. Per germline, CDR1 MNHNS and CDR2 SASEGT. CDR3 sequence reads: CASRETGSRVPAFF. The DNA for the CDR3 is TGTGCCAGCAGGGAGACAGGTAGTCGTGTTCCGGCTTTCTTT.

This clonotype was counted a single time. CDR3 residues: CASSLTPKSTGELFF. In DNA form, the CDR3 reads TGTGCCAGCAGCTTAACCCCTAAGTCCACCGGGGAGCTGTTTTTT. This sequence joins TRBV7-7 and TRBJ2-2; no clear D. Trimming stripped 2 bases from V and 4 bases from J, with 11 bases between. The CDR3 length is 15 residues. CDR1 and CDR2 from the germline V gene are SSHAT and FNYEAQ (reference sequence).

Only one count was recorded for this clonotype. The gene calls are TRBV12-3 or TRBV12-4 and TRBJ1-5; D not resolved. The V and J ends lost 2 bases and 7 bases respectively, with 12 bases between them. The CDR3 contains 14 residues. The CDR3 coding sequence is TGTGCCAGCAGTTTAAGTGGTTGGGAACAGCCCCAGCATTTT. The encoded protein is CASSLSGWEQPQHF.

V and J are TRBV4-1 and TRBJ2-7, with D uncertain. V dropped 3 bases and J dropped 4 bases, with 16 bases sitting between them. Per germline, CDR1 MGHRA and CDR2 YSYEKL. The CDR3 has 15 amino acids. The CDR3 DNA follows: TGCGCCAGCAGCCAGGTTGGGTCGGAGTCTTACGAGCAGTACTTC. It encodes CASSQVGSESYEQYF.

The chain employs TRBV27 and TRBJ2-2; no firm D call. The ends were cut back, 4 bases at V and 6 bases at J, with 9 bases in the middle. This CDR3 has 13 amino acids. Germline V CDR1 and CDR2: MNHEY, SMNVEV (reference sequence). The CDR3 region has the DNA TGTGCCAGCAGTTCGCCTGGGGCCGGGGAGCTGTTTTTT. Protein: CASSSPGAGELFF.

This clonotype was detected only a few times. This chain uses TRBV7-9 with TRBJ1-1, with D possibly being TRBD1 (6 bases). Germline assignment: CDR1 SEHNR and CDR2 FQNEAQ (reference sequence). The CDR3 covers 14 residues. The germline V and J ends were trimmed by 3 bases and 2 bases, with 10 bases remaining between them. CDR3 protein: CASSFTGINTEAFF. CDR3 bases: TGTGCCAGCAGCTTCACAGGGATAAACACTGAAGCTTTCTTT.

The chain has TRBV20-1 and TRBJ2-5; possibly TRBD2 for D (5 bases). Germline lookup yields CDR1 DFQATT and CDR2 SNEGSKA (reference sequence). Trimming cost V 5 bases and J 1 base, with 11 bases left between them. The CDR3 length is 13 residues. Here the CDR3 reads CSAASGLQETQYF. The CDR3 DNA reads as TGCAGTGCTGCGAGCGGTCTCCAAGAGACCCAGTACTTC.

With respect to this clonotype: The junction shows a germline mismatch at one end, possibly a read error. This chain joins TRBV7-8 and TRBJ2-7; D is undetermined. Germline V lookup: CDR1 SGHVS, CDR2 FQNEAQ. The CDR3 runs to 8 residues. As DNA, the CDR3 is TGTGCCAGCAGCCCCTGGCACTTC. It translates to CASSPWHF.

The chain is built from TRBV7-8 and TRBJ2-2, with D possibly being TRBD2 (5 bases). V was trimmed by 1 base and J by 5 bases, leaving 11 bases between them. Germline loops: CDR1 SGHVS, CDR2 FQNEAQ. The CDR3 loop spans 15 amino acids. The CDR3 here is CASSLGASWTGELFF. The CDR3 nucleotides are TGTGCCAGCAGCTTAGGGGCTAGCTGGACCGGGGAGCTGTTTTTT.

The CDR3 nucleotides are TGTGCCAGCAGCCACCGGGACCGGCCCTACAATGAGCAGTTCTTC. Translated, it gives CASSHRDRPYNEQFF. This chain uses TRBV7-9 with TRBJ2-1, with D perhaps assigned TRBD1 or TRBD2 (5 bases each). This CDR3 comprises 15 residues. V dropped 5 bases and J dropped 2 bases, with 13 bases sitting between them. Germline V gene sequence: CDR1 SEHNR, CDR2 FQNEAQ (reference sequence). Filled out from reference TRBV7-9 and TRBJ2-1, the complete variable domain reads DTGVSQNPRHKITKRGQNVTFRCDPISEHNRLYWYRQTLGQGPEFLTYFQNEAQLEKSRLLSDRFSAERPKGSFSTLEIQRTEQGDSAMYLCASSHRDRPYNEQFFGPGTRLTVL.

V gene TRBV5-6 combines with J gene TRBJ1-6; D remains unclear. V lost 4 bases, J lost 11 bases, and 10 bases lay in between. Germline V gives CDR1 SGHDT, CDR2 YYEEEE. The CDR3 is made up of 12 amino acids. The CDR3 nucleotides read TGTGCCAGCAGCCAATCCTTGACACCCCTCCACTTT. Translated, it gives CASSQSLTPLHF.

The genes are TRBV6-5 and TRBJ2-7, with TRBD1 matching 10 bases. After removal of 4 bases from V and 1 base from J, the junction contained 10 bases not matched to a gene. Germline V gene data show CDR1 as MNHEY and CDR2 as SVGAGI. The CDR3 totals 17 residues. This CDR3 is CASSSSRDRGWSYEQYF. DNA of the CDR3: TGTGCCAGCAGTTCGTCCCGGGACAGGGGATGGTCCTACGAGCAGTACTTC.

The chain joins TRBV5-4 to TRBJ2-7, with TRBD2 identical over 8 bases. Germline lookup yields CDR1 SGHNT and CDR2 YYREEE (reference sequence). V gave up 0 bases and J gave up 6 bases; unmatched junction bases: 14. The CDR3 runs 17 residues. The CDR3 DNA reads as TGTGCCAGCAGCTTGGAAAGATCGGGGGGGGTGCCCGGCGAGCAGTACTTC. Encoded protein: CASSLERSGGVPGEQYF.

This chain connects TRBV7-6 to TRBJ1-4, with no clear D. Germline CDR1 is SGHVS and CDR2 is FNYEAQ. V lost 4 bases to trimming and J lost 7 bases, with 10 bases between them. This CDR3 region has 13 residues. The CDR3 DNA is TGTGCCAGCAGCTCATATAATAGTGAAAAACTGTTTTTT. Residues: CASSSYNSEKLFF.

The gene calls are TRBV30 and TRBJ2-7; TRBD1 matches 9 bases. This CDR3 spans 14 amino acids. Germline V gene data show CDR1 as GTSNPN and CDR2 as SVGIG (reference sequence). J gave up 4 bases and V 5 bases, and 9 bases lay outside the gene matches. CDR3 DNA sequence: TGTGCCTGGGTTCCAGGACAGGGGAGTTACGAGCAGTACTTC. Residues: CAWVPGQGSYEQYF.

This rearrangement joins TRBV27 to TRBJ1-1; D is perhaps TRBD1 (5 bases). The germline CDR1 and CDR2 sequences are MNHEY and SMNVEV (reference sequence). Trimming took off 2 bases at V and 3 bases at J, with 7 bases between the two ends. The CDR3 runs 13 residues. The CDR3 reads CASSLTRDTEAFF. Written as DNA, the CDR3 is TGTGCCAGCAGTTTAACCAGGGACACTGAAGCTTTCTTT.

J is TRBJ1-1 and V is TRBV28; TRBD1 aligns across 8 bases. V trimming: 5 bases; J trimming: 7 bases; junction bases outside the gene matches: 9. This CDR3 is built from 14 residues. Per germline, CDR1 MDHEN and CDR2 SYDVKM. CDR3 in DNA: TGTGCCAGCAGTCCGGACAGGGAAGCCGGTGAAGCTTTCTTT. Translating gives CASSPDREAGEAFF. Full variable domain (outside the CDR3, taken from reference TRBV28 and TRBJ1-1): DVKVTQSSRYLVKRTGEKVFLECVQDMDHENMFWYRQDPGLGLRLIYFSYDVKMKEKGDIPEGYSVSREKKERFSLILESASTNQTSMYLCASSPDREAGEAFFGQGTRLTVV.

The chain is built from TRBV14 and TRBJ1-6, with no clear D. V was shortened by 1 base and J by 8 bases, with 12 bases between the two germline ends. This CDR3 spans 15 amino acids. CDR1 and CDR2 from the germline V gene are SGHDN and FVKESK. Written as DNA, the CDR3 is TGTGCCAGCAGCCAAGTAGCCGGGCTGGATTCACCCCTCCACTTT. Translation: CASSQVAGLDSPLHF.

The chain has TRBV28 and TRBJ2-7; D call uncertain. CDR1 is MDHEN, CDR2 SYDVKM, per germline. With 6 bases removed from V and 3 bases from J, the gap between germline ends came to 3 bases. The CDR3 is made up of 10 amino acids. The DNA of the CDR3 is TGTGCCAGCAGCGGCTACGAGCAGTACTTC. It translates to CASSGYEQYF.

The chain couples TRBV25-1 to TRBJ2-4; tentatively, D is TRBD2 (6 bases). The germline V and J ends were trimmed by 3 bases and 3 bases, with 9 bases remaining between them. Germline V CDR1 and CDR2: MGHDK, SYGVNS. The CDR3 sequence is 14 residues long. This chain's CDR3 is CASSEEGGKNIQYF. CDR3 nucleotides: TGTGCCAGCAGTGAGGAGGGAGGCAAAAACATTCAGTACTTC.

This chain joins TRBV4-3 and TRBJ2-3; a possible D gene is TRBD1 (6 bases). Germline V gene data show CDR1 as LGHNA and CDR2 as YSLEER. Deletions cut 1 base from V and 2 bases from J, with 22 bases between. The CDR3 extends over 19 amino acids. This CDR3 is CASSQVPPGAEGDTDTQYF. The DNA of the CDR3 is TGCGCCAGCAGCCAAGTCCCCCCTGGAGCTGAGGGGGACACAGATACGCAGTATTTT.

Here the CDR3 reads CASSLADWGPLAKNIQYF. CDR3 coding DNA: TGTGCCAGCAGCTTAGCCGATTGGGGTCCGCTAGCCAAAAACATTCAGTACTTC. V gene TRBV7-2 combines with J gene TRBJ2-4; D is uncertain. Trimming took off 0 bases at V and 0 bases at J, with 15 bases between the two ends. The CDR3 runs 18 residues. Germline V gene lookup returns CDR1 SGHTA and CDR2 FQGNSA.

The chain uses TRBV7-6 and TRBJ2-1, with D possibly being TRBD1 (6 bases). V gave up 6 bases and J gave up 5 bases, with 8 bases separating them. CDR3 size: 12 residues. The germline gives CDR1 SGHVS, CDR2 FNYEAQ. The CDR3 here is CASRTGNNEQFF. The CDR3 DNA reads TGTGCCAGCAGGACAGGCAACAATGAGCAGTTCTTC.

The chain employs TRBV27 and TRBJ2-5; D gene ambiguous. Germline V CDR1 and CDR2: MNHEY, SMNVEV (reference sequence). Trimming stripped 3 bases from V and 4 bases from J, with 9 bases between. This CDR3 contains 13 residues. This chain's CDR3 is CASSLEERETQYF. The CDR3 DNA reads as TGTGCCAGCAGTTTGGAAGAAAGAGAGACCCAGTACTTC.

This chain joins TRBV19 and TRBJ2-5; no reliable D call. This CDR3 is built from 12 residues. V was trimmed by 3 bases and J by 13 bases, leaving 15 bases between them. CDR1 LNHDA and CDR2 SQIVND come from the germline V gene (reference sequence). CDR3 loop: CASSMGYGNRYF. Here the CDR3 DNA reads TGTGCCAGTAGTATGGGTTACGGTAACCGGTACTTC.

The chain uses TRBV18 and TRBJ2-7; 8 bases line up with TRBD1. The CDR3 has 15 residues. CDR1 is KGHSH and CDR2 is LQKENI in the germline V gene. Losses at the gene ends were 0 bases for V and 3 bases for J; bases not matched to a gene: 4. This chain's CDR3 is CASSPPSGQGYEQYF. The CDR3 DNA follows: TGTGCCAGCTCACCACCTTCAGGACAGGGCTACGAGCAGTACTTC.